Described below is a single T cell receptor beta chain sequence and its context. Antigen unknown. Prepared TCR beta cDNA libraries contained unique molecular identifiers. Around 460,000 cDNA molecules came from about 1 to 10 million T cells. TCRdb redid the calling of the PCR reads with MiXCR, one entry per CDR3 protein. Of roughly 800,000 distinct CDR3 sequences in the sample, 30% are singletons; the top ten hold 0.56%. This entry is derived from a study of post-analysis software for immune sequencing data. Whole-study findings and limits: Batch-mates among the samples co-clustered strongly by F measure. Patients used about five TRBV segments, including TRBV5-6, TRBV5-1 and TRBV20-1, more often than controls. Multiple sclerosis patients showed significantly lower normalized Chao1 diversity than controls did.

CDR1 is KGHSH, CDR2 LQKENI, per germline. Deletions cut 3 bases from V and 11 bases from J, with 19 bases between. The CDR3 spans 14 residues. This clonotype was sampled from a girl aged 5 to 17 with multiple sclerosis. V usage is TRBV18 and J usage is TRBJ2-5; a possible D gene is TRBD2 (6 bases). The sample taken for sequencing was blood. This CDR3 reads CASSPGRGGIEQYF. CDR3 in DNA: TGTGCCAGCTCACCGGGACGGGGAGGAATTGAGCAGTACTTC.